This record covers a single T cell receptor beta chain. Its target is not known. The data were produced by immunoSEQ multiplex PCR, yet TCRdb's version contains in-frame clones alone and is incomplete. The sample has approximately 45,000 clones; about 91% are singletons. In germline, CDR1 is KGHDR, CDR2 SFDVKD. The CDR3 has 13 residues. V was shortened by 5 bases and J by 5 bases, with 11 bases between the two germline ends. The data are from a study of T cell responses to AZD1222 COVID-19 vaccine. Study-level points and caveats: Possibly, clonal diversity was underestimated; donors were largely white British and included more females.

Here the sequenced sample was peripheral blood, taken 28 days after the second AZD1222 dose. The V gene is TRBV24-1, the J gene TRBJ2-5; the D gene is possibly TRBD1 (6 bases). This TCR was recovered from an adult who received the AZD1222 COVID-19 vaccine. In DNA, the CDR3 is TGTGCCACCAGTGGGGGACATGAGGAGACCCAGTACTTC. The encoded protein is CATSGGHEETQYF.